This T cell receptor (beta chain) was profiled in a study of cytomegalovirus exposure and HLA in healthy donors. Primers for the PCR totalled 60 Vbeta and 13 Jbeta. Method: immunoSEQ multiplex PCR; TCRdb's copy keeps in-frame clones and lacks some. The table gives around 45,000 clones; the top ten clones make up about 1.8% of it. The CDR3 consists of 11 residues. Per germline, CDR1 MNHEY and CDR2 SVGAGI. The ends were cut back, 6 bases at V and 3 bases at J, with 4 bases in the middle. The genes are TRBV6-5 and TRBJ2-3; D is unresolved. Sequenced material: PBMCs. The origin of this receptor is a woman in her 30s in good health and CMV-seronegative. DNA of the CDR3: TGTGCCAGCAGACATACAGATACGCAGTATTTT. Its protein product is CASRHTDTQYF.